Shown below are 20 T cell receptor beta chains from a single sample sequenced in a study of shared clonotypes between healthy human individuals. Assay used: immunoSEQ multiplex PCR; TCRdb lists only in-frame clones, some missing. Of around 620,000 clones in the sample, approximately 95% are singletons; the top ten hold about 0.11%. Positively selected for CCR7, the CD45RO-negative cells used as naive CD8 cells excluded terminally differentiated effector memory CD45RA+ cells. Material: naive CD8+ T cells sorted from blood. Every receptor here comes from a woman aged 25-40 years in good health.

Points on this clone: Other DNA sequences from this sample encode an identical CDR3 as well. CDR3 in amino acids: CASSLQGTPYEQYF. CDR3 sequence (DNA): TGTGCCAGCAGTCTGCAAGGGACTCCCTACGAGCAGTACTTC. The gene calls are TRBV27 and TRBJ2-7; TRBD2 might be the D (6 bases). With 5 bases removed from V and 2 bases from J, the gap between germline ends came to 13 bases. There are 14 residues in the CDR3. Germline V gene lookup returns CDR1 MNHEY and CDR2 SMNVEV (reference sequence).

This clone was detected only once. The chain employs TRBV11-2 and TRBJ1-1, with D hard to call. The CDR3 totals 13 residues. V shed 2 bases and J shed 8 bases, with 12 bases lying between them. Per germline, CDR1 SGHAT and CDR2 FQNNGV. The CDR3 loop is CASSLLWEDEAFF. The CDR3 DNA follows: TGTGCCAGCAGCTTACTATGGGAAGACGAAGCTTTCTTT.

This CDR3 reads CASSQDSGQIYGYTF. DNA of the CDR3: TGCGCCAGCAGCCAAGATTCGGGACAGATCTATGGCTACACCTTC. The chain combines TRBV4-1 with TRBJ1-2, with 7 bases fitting TRBD1. Germline-derived CDR1 and CDR2 are MGHRA and YSYEKL. V trimming: 0 bases; J trimming: 4 bases; junction bases outside the gene matches: 5. This CDR3 has 15 residues.

The chain links TRBV10-2 to TRBJ2-3; no clear D. V shed 7 bases and J shed 0 bases, with 14 bases lying between them. The CDR3 consists of 15 residues. Germline CDR1 is WSHSY and CDR2 is SAAADI. The CDR3 sequence is CASNDRSPSTDTQYF. The CDR3 DNA follows: TGCGCCAGCAACGACCGCAGTCCTAGCACAGATACGCAGTATTTT.

This clone occurred once. The chain employs TRBV28 and TRBJ1-2; 9 bases agree with TRBD1. V shed 3 bases and J 6 bases; nucleotides not matched to a gene: 14. This CDR3 contains 17 residues. The germline CDR1 and CDR2 sequences are MDHEN and SYDVKM. CDR3 sequence (DNA): TGTGCCAGCAGTTTCCCGGGACAGGGACGTTTCGGCGATGGCTACACCTTC. Encoded protein: CASSFPGQGRFGDGYTF.

This CDR3 reads CASRLGIIQGDTEAFF. Written as DNA, the CDR3 is TGCGCCAGCAGGTTAGGGATAATACAGGGGGACACTGAAGCTTTCTTT. This sequence joins TRBV5-1 and TRBJ1-1; 8 bases fit TRBD1. Germline lookup yields CDR1 SGHRS and CDR2 YFSETQ. Germline trimming cut 5 bases from V and 3 bases from J; bases unmatched to any gene: 12. The CDR3 totals 16 residues. The full variable domain, its missing parts supplied by reference TRBV5-1 and TRBJ1-1, is KAGVTQTPRYLIKTRGQQVTLSCSPISGHRSVSWYQQTPGQGLQFLFEYFSETQRNKGNFPGRFSGRQFSNSRSEMNVSTLELGDSALYLCASRLGIIQGDTEAFFGQGTRLTVV.

Concerning this clone itself: The junction and the germline gene differ at one end; a read error may be behind it. The chain links TRBV19 to TRBJ2-2; 8 bases are a match to TRBD1. The V gene's germline CDR1 is LNHDA and CDR2 SQIVND (reference sequence). CDR3 length: 13 residues. The CDR3 here is CASSIVSTGGLFF. The CDR3 nucleotides read TGTGCCAGTAGTATTGTGAGCACAGGGGGGCTGTTTTTT.

The chain links TRBV7-9 to TRBJ2-2, with D possibly TRBD2 on 6 matching bases. CDR1 SEHNR and CDR2 FQNEAQ come from the germline V gene (reference sequence). V lost 4 bases and J 6 bases, leaving 21 bases between the germline ends. The CDR3 is 17 residues long. CDR3 residues: CASSSHPGLVLPGELFF. CDR3 in DNA: TGTGCCAGCAGCTCGCATCCGGGACTGGTTCTGCCCGGGGAGCTGTTTTTT.

The rearrangement uses TRBV6-1 and TRBJ2-7, with 7 positions matching TRBD1. Looked up from germline, CDR1 is MNHNS and CDR2 is SASEGT. With 6 bases clipped from V and 3 bases from J, the junction kept 8 bases outside the gene matches. The CDR3 spans 14 residues. This CDR3 reads CASSPGTVIYEQYF. In nucleotides, the CDR3 is TGTGCCAGCAGCCCCGGGACAGTAATCTACGAGCAGTACTTC.

In the case of this clone: Different DNA sequences within this sample yield the same CDR3. The V gene is TRBV27, the J gene TRBJ2-1; 13 positions agree with TRBD2. CDR1 is MNHEY and CDR2 is SMNVEV in the germline V gene (reference sequence). The V gene end was trimmed by 5 bases and the J gene end by 8 bases; junction bases not matched to a gene: 6. This CDR3 comprises 15 residues. The CDR3 nucleotides read TGTGCCAGCAGTCTAGGACTAGCGGGAGTGGATGAGCAGTTCTTC. This gives the protein CASSLGLAGVDEQFF.

With respect to this clone: The sample holds other DNA sequences that translate to the same CDR3. The genes are TRBV27 and TRBJ1-5, with D maybe TRBD1 (5 bases). The V gene's germline CDR1 is MNHEY and CDR2 SMNVEV (reference sequence). V lost 5 bases and J lost 4, with 18 bases in between. The CDR3 contains 16 residues. CDR3 in amino acids: CASSPSVGERNQPQHF. DNA for the CDR3: TGTGCCAGCAGTCCCTCGGTGGGGGAACGGAATCAGCCCCAGCATTTT.

CDR3 sequence: CATRDRANYGYTF. DNA of the CDR3: TGTGCCACCAGGGACAGGGCAAACTATGGCTACACCTTC. The V call is TRBV28, the J call TRBJ1-2, with TRBD1 matching 9 bases. The CDR3 contains 13 residues. The V gene end was trimmed by 10 bases and the J gene end by 2 bases; junction bases not matched to a gene: 5. From germline, CDR1 is MDHEN and CDR2 SYDVKM.

This clone came up once. The chain uses TRBV4-2 and TRBJ1-6; 7 nucleotides line up with TRBD1. J was trimmed by 7 bases and V by 4 bases; bases with no gene match: 10. The CDR3 is made up of 16 amino acids. The germline V gene encodes CDR1 LGHNA and CDR2 YNFKEQ. CDR3 loop: CASSLFGTEMNSPLHF. The CDR3 nucleotides read TGTGCCAGCAGCCTCTTCGGGACAGAAATGAATTCACCCCTCCACTTT.

For the CDR3, the DNA is TGCAGCAGCTGGGCTAGCCACAATGAGCAGTTCTTC. Protein sequence: CSSWASHNEQFF. The chain has TRBV29-1 and TRBJ2-1; possibly TRBD2 for D (5 bases). V dropped 8 bases and J dropped 5 bases, with 13 bases sitting between them. From germline, CDR1 is SQVTM and CDR2 ANQGSEA. This CDR3 has 12 amino acids.

The chain links TRBV2 to TRBJ2-5; the D is unclear. The J call is uncertain, as TRBJ2-7 better fits the DNA end. There are 11 residues in the CDR3. Germline V gives CDR1 SNHLY, CDR2 FYNNEI. The CDR3 DNA is TGTGCCAGCAGTGAACTCGACGAGCAGTACTTC. Amino acid sequence: CASSELDEQYF.

V usage is TRBV7-2 and J usage is TRBJ2-1; TRBD2 matches 7 bases. Germline CDR1 and CDR2: SGHTA and FQGNSA. This CDR3 has 16 amino acids. J was trimmed by 0 bases and V by 6 bases; bases with no gene match: 8. CDR3 in amino acids: CASSQTSHSSYNEQFF. The CDR3 coding sequence is TGTGCCAGCAGTCAGACTAGCCATAGCTCCTACAATGAGCAGTTCTTC. Together with reference TRBV7-2 and TRBJ2-1, the CDR3 gives the full variable domain: GAGVSQSPSNKVTEKGKDVELRCDPISGHTALYWYRQSLGQGLEFLIYFQGNSAPDKSGLPSDRFSAERTGGSVSTLTIQRTQQEDSAVYLCASSQTSHSSYNEQFFGPGTRLTVL.

The V gene is TRBV28, the J gene TRBJ2-2; the D call may be TRBD1 or TRBD2 (5 bases each). Trimming left V 7 bases short and J 6 bases short, with 27 bases between. The CDR3 is 18 amino acids. Germline V gene lookup returns CDR1 MDHEN and CDR2 SYDVKM. CDR3 in amino acids: CASNAPGTLLVSAGELFF. For the CDR3, the DNA is TGTGCCAGCAATGCACCAGGGACCTTGCTGGTATCGGCCGGGGAGCTGTTTTTT.

V gene TRBV2 combines with J gene TRBJ1-1, with D tentatively TRBD1 (6 bases). CDR1 is SNHLY and CDR2 is FYNNEI in the germline V gene. V was trimmed by 3 bases and J by 1 base, leaving 15 bases between them. The CDR3 contains 16 residues. CDR3 loop: CASSDWGQLWNTEAFF. CDR3 DNA: TGTGCCAGCAGTGACTGGGGGCAGCTTTGGAACACTGAAGCTTTCTTT.

Regarding this clone: Additional DNA sequences in this sample encode the identical CDR3. This chain joins TRBV13 and TRBJ2-7; a possible D gene is TRBD2 (6 bases). The V end was cut by 5 bases, the J end by 6 bases, with 14 bases between. The CDR3 is 13 amino acids. Germline CDR1 PRHDT, CDR2 FYEKMQ (reference sequence). CDR3 sequence: CASSPPGRGEQYF. The CDR3 bases are TGTGCCAGCAGCCCCCCGGGGCGGGGCGAGCAGTACTTC. Drawing the rest from reference TRBV13 and TRBJ2-7, the complete variable domain is AAGVIQSPRHLIKEKRETATLKCYPIPRHDTVYWYQQGPGQDPQFLISFYEKMQSDKGSIPDRFSAQQFSDYHSELNMSSLELGDSALYFCASSPPGRGEQYFGPGTRLTVT.

The chain has TRBV13 and TRBJ2-1; either TRBD1 or TRBD2 may supply D (5 bases each). Germline V gene data show CDR1 as PRHDT and CDR2 as FYEKMQ (reference sequence). With 1 base removed from V and 2 bases from J, the gap between germline ends came to 9 bases. The CDR3 is 15 residues long. The CDR3 here is CASSLAGTTYNEQFF. Here the CDR3 DNA reads TGTGCCAGCAGCTTAGCTGGGACCACCTACAATGAGCAGTTCTTC.